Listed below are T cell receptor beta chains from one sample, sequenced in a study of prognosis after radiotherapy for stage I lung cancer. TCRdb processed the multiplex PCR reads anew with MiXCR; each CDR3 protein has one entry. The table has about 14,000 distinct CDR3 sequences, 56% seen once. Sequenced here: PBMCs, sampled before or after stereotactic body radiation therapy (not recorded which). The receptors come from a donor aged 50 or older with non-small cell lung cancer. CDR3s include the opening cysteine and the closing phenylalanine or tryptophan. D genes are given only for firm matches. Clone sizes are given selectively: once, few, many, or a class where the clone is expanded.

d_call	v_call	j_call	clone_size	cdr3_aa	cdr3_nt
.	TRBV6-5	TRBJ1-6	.	CASSYGLSSYNSPLHF	TGTGCCAGCAGTTACGGGCTCAGCTCCTATAATTCACCCCTCCACTTT
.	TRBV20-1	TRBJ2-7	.	CSATVDRNYEQYF	TGCAGTGCTACCGTGGACAGAAACTACGAGCAGTACTTC
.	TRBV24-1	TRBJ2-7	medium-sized	CAAGKRDEQYF	TGTGCCGCCGGCAAAAGGGACGAGCAGTACTTC
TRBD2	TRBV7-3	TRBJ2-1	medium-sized	CASSFLLASSYNEQFF	TGTGCCAGCAGCTTCCTACTAGCGTCTTCCTACAATGAGCAGTTCTTC
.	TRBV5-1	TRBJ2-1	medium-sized	CASSFFFGATYPDNEQFF	TGCGCCAGCAGCTTTTTCTTTGGGGCGACATATCCTGACAATGAGCAGTTCTTC
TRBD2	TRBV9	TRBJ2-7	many	CASSSPSGGVAEQYF	TGTGCCAGCAGCTCTCCCAGCGGGGGTGTGGCCGAGCAGTACTTC
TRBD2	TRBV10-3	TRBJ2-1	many	CAISYGTSNNEQFF	TGTGCCATCAGTTACGGGACTAGCAACAATGAGCAGTTCTTC
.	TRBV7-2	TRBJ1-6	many	CASSLSGDSPLHF	TGTGCCAGCAGCTTATCAGGGGATTCACCCCTCCACTTT
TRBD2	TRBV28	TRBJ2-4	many	CASSWLGGLARSNIQYF	TGTGCCAGCAGCTGGCTTGGAGGACTAGCGCGTTCAAACATTCAGTACTTC
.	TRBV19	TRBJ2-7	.	CASSIEEGPYEQYF	TGTGCCAGTAGTATAGAGGAAGGTCCCTACGAGCAGTACTTC
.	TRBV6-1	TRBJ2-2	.	CASSESLLIGGTTGELFF	TGTGCCAGCAGTGAATCCCTACTTATAGGGGGTACAACCGGGGAGCTGTTTTTT
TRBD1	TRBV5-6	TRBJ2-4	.	CASSFGTGKNIRYF	TGTGCCAGCAGCTTCGGGACAGGGAAAAACATTCGGTACTTC
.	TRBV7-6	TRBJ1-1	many	CASSLGSMTDMNTEAFF	TGTGCCAGCAGCTTAGGGTCCATGACAGACATGAACACTGAAGCTTTCTTT
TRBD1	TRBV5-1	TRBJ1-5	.	CASSLTGGNQPQHF	TGCGCCAGCAGCTTGACAGGGGGCAATCAGCCCCAGCATTTT
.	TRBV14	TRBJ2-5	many	CASSRSRNQETQYF	TGTGCCAGCAGCCGTTCTAGAAACCAAGAGACCCAGTACTTC
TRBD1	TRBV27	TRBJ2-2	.	CASSLSTSTGVTGELFF	TGTGCCAGCAGTTTATCGACTTCGACAGGGGTCACCGGGGAGCTGTTTTTT
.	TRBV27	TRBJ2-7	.	CASTNYGGEQYF	TGTGCCAGCACGAACTACGGGGGCGAGCAGTACTTC
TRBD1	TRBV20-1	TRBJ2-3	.	CSAKPTGQFFTDTQYF	TGCAGTGCTAAACCCACGGGACAGTTCTTCACAGATACGCAGTATTTT
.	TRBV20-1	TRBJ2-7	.	CSARPLRGRIANEQYF	TGCAGTGCTAGACCCCTCAGGGGGAGGATTGCTAACGAGCAGTACTTC
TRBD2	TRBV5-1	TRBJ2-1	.	CASSLTSGSPYNEQFF	TGCGCCAGCAGCTTGACTAGCGGGAGTCCGTACAATGAGCAGTTCTTC
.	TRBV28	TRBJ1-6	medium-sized	CASSPLGQGNSPLHF	TGTGCCAGCAGCCCCTTGGGGCAGGGTAATTCACCCCTCCACTTT
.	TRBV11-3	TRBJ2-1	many	CASSPTGLNEQFF	TGTGCCAGCAGCCCTACAGGGTTGAATGAGCAGTTCTTC
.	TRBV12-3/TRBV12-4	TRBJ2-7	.	CASSLDLDYEQYF	TGTGCCAGCAGTTTAGACCTTGACTACGAGCAGTACTTC
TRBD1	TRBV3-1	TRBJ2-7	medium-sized	CASSQLHRGSYEQYF	TGTGCCAGCAGCCAATTGCACAGGGGATCCTACGAGCAGTACTTC
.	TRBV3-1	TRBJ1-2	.	CASSQGGRTYGYTF	TGTGCCAGCAGCCAAGGAGGGAGGACCTATGGCTACACCTTC
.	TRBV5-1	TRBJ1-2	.	CASSLSDLTYGYTF	TGCGCCAGCAGCTTGTCGGATTTGACATATGGCTACACCTTC
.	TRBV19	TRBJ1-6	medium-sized	CASTQAGLGSPLHF	TGTGCCAGTACTCAGGCCGGCCTGGGTTCACCCCTCCACTTT
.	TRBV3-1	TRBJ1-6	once	CASSQLGVTNSPLHF	TGTGCCAGCAGCCAACTGGGAGTTACAAATTCACCCCTCCACTTT
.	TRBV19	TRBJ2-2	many	CASCRTGNTGELFF	TGTGCCAGTTGTCGGACGGGAAACACCGGGGAGCTGTTTTTT
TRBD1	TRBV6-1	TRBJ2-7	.	CASIRDSALGENYEQYF	TGTGCCAGCATCCGGGACAGTGCGCTGGGGGAAAACTACGAGCAGTACTTC
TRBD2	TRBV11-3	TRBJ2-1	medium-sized	CASSLASGSYNEQFF	TGTGCCAGCAGCTTAGCTAGCGGGAGCTACAATGAGCAGTTCTTC
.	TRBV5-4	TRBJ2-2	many	CASSLDLARNTGELFF	TGTGCCAGCAGCTTGGACCTAGCGCGGAACACCGGGGAGCTGTTTTTT
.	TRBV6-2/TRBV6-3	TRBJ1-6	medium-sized	CASSRITGPKPPLHF	TGTGCCAGCAGCCGAATTACAGGGCCGAAACCACCCCTCCACTTT
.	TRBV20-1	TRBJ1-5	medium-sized	CSARNVYLGQGGQPQHF	TGCAGTGCTAGAAACGTCTACCTGGGGCAGGGCGGGCAGCCCCAGCATTTT
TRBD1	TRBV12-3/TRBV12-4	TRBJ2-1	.	CASSHPYGTGGDEQFF	TGTGCCAGCAGCCACCCGTACGGGACAGGGGGCGATGAGCAGTTCTTC
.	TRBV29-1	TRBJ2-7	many	CSVSGAGNTYEQYF	TGCAGCGTCAGTGGTGCAGGGAATACCTACGAGCAGTACTTC
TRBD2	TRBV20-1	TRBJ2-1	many	CSASVSGFNEQFF	TGCAGTGCTAGTGTTAGCGGGTTCAATGAGCAGTTCTTC
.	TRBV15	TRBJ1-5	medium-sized	CATSRAQGQPQHF	TGTGCCACCAGCAGAGCTCAGGGCCAGCCCCAGCATTTT
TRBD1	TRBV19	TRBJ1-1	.	CASSSGQTMNTEAFF	TGTGCCAGTAGTTCGGGACAGACCATGAACACTGAAGCTTTCTTT
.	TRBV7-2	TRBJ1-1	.	CASSSRNARKALF	TGTGCCAGCAGCTCCCGGAACGCCAGGAAAGCTTTATTT
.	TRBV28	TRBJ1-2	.	CAGSSRGYGYTF	TGTGCCGGCAGTTCCAGGGGATATGGCTACACCTTC
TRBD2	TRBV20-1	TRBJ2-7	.	CSARSSGRVGEQYF	TGCAGTGCTAGATCTAGCGGGAGAGTAGGCGAGCAGTACTTC
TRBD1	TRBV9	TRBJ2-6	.	CASSARTGSSGANVLTF	TGTGCCAGCAGCGCCCGGACAGGGAGCTCTGGGGCCAACGTCCTGACTTTC
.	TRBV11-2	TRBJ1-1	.	CASGGETYTEAFF	TGTGCCAGCGGCGGGGAGACGTACACTGAAGCTTTCTTT
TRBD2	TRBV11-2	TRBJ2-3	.	CASSLGYPAGGLADTQYF	TGTGCCAGCAGCTTAGGTTATCCAGCGGGAGGACTTGCAGATACGCAGTATTTT
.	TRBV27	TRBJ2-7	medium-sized	CASREGGNEQYF	TGTGCCAGCAGGGAGGGCGGGAACGAGCAGTACTTC
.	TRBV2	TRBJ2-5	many	CASSVLAAGQETQYF	TGTGCCAGCAGTGTTTTAGCGGCAGGCCAAGAGACCCAGTACTTC
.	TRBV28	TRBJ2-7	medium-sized	CASSPLDYNSYEQYF	TGTGCCAGCAGTCCCCTTGACTATAACTCCTACGAGCAGTACTTC